The 6 T cell receptor beta chains below all came from one sample that was sequenced in a study of Ad26.COV2.S vaccination and SARS-CoV-2 variants. Using immunoSEQ multiplex PCR, the repertoire was profiled, and TCRdb retains in-frame clones only, with some absent. The table includes around 250,000 clones, 80% to 90% detected once. Described treatment: about 20 received Ad26.COV2.S at low or high dose, single or two shots; about 5 received placebo; per-sample allocation not given. Samples were taken on day 63 after the first vaccine or placebo injection. The input for sequencing was peripheral blood, taken in a trial of Ad26.COV2.S vaccine versus placebo. The receptor set was obtained from a person between 18 and 59 years old who received the Ad26.COV2.S COVID-19 vaccine or a placebo.

The chain uses TRBV11-2 and TRBJ2-7, with D possibly TRBD2 on 5 matching bases. With 4 bases removed from V and 0 bases from J, the gap between germline ends came to 13 bases. Germline assignment: CDR1 SGHAT and CDR2 FQNNGV. The CDR3 consists of 15 residues. The CDR3 is CASSSGYGSSYEQYF. DNA for the CDR3: TGTGCCAGCAGCTCCGGGTATGGGAGCTCCTACGAGCAGTACTTC.

The rearrangement links TRBV7-2 to TRBJ2-2; unclear D gene. V was clipped by 5 bases and J by 2 bases, with 6 bases between them. The CDR3 is 13 amino acids. CDR1 and CDR2 (germline): SGHTA, FQGNSA. DNA of the CDR3: TGTGCCAGCAGCCTATCAAACACCGGGGAGCTGTTTTTT. The encoded protein is CASSLSNTGELFF.

This chain uses TRBV5-1 with TRBJ1-2; D remains ambiguous. Trimming stripped 4 bases from V and 0 bases from J, with 16 bases between. Germline-derived CDR1 and CDR2 are SGHRS and YFSETQ. The CDR3 has 16 amino acids. The DNA for the CDR3 is TGCGCCAGCAGCCCCAGGACCTGGGGAGCTAACTATGGCTACACCTTC. Amino acids: CASSPRTWGANYGYTF.

The chain carries TRBV2 and TRBJ1-2; D is unresolved. The V gene lost 4 bases and the J gene lost 0 bases, with 9 bases spanning the gap. The CDR3 loop spans 14 amino acids. Germline V gene sequence: CDR1 SNHLY, CDR2 FYNNEI. CDR3 DNA: TGTGCCAGCAGTGTAATGGTAACTAACTATGGCTACACCTTC. Encoded protein: CASSVMVTNYGYTF.

The chain is built from TRBV19 and TRBJ2-3, with 9 bases aligning to TRBD1. The CDR3 is made up of 13 amino acids. J gave up 6 bases and V 6 bases, and 4 bases lay outside the gene matches. Germline CDR1 LNHDA, CDR2 SQIVND (reference sequence). The CDR3 loop is CASRTGGADTQYF. Here the CDR3 DNA reads TGTGCCAGTAGAACAGGGGGCGCGGATACGCAGTATTTT.

This clone turned up a few times. The CDR3 sequence is CASSLLNDQPQHF. The CDR3 nucleotides are TGTGCCAGCAGCCTATTGAATGATCAGCCCCAGCATTTT. V is TRBV7-2 and J is TRBJ1-5; D unresolved. This CDR3 has 13 residues. The ends were cut back, 5 bases at V and 5 bases at J, with 10 bases in the middle. Per the germline V gene, CDR1 is SGHTA and CDR2 is FQGNSA.